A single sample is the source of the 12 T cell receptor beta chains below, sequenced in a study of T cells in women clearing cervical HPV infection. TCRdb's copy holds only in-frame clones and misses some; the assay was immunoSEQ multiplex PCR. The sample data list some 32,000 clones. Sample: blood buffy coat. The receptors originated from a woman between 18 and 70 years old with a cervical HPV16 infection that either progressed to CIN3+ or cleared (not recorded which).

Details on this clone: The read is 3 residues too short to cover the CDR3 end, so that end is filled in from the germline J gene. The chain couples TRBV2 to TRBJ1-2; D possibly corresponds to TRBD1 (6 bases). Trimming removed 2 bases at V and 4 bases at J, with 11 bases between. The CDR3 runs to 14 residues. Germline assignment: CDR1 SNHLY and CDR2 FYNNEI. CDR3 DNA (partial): TGTGCCAGCAGTGAACAGGGACACCTCTATGGC. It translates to CASSEQGHLYG. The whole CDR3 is CASSEQGHLYGYTF.

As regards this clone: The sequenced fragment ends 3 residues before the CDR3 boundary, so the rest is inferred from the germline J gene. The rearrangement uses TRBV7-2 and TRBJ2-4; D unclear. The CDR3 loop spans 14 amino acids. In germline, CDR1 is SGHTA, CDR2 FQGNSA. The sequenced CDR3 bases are TGTGCCAGCAGCTCCTCGCGCAGACTCTATGGT. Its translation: CASSSSRRLYG. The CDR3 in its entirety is CASSSSRRLYGQYF.

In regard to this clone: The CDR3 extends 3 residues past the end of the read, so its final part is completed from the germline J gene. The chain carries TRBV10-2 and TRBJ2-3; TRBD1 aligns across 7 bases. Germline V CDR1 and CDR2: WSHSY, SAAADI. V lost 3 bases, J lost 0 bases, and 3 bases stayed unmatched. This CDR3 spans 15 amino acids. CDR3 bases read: TGCGCCAGCAGTGAAGGACAGGCGAGCACAGATACG. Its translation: CASSEGQASTDT. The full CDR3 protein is CASSEGQASTDTQYF.

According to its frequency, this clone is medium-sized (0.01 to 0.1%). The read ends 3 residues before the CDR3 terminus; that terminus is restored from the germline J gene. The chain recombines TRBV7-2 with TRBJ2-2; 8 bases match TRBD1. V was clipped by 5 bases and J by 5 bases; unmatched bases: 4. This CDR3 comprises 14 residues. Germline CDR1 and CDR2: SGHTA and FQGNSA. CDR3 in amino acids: CASSTRTGTGELFF. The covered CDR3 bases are TGTGCCAGCAGCACCCGGACAGGGACCGGGGAG.

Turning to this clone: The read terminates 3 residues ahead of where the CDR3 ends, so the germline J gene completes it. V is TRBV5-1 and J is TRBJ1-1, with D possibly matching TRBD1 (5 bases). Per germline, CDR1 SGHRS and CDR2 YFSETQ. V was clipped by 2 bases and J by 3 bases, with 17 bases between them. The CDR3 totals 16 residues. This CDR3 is CASSFGLTDLYTEAFF. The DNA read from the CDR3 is TGCGCCAGCAGCTTCGGGTTGACAGACCTTTACACTGAA.

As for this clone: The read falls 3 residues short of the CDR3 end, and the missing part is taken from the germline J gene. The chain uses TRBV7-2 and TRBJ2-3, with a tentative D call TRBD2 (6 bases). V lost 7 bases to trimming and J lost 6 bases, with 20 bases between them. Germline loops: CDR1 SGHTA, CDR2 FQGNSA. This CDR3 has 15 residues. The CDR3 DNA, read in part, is TGTGCCAGCACCCTAGCAAGACCCCGGGGGGATACG. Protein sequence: CASTLARPRGDT. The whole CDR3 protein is CASTLARPRGDTQYF.

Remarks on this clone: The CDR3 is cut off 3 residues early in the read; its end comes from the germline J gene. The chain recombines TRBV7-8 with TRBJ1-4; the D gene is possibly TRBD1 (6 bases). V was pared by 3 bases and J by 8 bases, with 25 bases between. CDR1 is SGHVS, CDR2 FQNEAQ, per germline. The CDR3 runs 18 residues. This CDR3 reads CASSLRGGASAALEKLFF. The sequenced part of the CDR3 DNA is TGTGCCAGCAGCTTGAGGGGGGGTGCCTCAGCGGCCCTAGAAAAA.

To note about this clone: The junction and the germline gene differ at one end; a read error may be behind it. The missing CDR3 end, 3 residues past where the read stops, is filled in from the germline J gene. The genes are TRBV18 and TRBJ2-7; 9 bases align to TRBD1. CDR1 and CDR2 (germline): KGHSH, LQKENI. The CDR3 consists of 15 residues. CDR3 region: CASSPPGQGSSEQYF. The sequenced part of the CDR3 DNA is TGTGCCAGCTCACCTCCGGGACAGGGTTCCTCCGAG.

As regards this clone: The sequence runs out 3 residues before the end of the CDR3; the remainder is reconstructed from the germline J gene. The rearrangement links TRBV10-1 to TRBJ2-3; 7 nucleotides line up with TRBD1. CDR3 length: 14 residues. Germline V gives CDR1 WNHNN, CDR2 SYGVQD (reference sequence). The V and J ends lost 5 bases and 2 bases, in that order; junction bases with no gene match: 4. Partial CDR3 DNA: TGCGCCAGCAGTAGGGACAGTTCCACAGATACG. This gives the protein CASSRDSSTDT. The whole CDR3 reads CASSRDSSTDTQYF.

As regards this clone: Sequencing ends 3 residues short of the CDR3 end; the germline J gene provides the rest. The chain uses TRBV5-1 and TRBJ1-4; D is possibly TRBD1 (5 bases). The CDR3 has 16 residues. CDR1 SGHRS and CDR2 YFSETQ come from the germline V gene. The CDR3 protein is CASSLGKGASNSPLFF. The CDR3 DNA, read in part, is TGCGCCAGCAGCTTGGGAAAAGGGGCGAGTAATTCACCA. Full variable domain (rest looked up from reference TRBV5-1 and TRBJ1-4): KAGVTQTPRYLIKTRGQQVTLSCSPISGHRSVSWYQQTPGQGLQFLFEYFSETQRNKGNFPGRFSGRQFSNSRSEMNVSTLELGDSALYLCASSLGKGASNSPLFFGSGTQLSVL.

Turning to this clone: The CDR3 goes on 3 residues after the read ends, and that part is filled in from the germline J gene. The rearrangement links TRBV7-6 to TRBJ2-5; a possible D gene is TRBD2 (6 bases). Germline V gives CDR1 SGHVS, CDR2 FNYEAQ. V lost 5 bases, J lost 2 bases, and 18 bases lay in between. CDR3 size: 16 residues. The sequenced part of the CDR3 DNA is TGTGCCAGCAGCCCCCTGACTAGTCCCAATCAAGAGACC. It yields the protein CASSPLTSPNQET. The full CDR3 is CASSPLTSPNQETQYF.

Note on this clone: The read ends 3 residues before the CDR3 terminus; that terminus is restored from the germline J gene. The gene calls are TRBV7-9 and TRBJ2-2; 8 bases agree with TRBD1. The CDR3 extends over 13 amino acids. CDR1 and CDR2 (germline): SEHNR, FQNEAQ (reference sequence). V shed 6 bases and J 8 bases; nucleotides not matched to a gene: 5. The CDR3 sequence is CASRAGGIGELFF. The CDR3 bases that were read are TGTGCCAGCAGGGCAGGGGGCATAGGGGAG.